This TCR beta chain comes out of a study of memory CD4+ T cells and cytomegalovirus serostatus. About the study: Donors were healthy Belgian adults, fewer than ten CMV seropositive and about 24 seronegative. Overall study results and limits: Of 150 to 200 reported CMV TCRbeta sequences, some 70 were found in memory CD4+ repertoires.

About this clone itself: Its antigen remains unidentified.

Single viable CD3+CD4+CD8-CD45RO+ cells were sorted as the memory CD4+ T cells. After thawing, CD4+ T cells were positively selected. Germline CDR1 LGHNA, CDR2 YSLEER. This CDR3 spans 15 amino acids. The germline V and J ends were trimmed by 0 bases and 0 bases, with 9 bases remaining between them. In the authors' workflow: Out-of-frame sequences were removed, leaving some 2 million distinct TCRbeta sequences. The data were produced by immunoSEQ multiplex PCR, yet TCRdb's version contains in-frame clones alone and is incomplete. V and J calls and clone size are those listed in that table; D and trimming were worked out from the DNA. In the table there are over 40,000 clones, under 90% of which are singletons.

The V and J genes are TRBV4-3 and TRBJ2-7; TRBD1 or TRBD2 may be the D gene (5 bases each). The sample was memory CD4+ T cells from blood. The clonotype originates from an adult in good health and CMV-seronegative. The CDR3 nucleotides are TGCGCCAGCAGCCAAGAGGACGGGACCTCCTACGAGCAGTACTTC. As protein: CASSQEDGTSYEQYF.